The present T cell receptor (beta chain) was sequenced within a study of CXCR3-negative and CXCR3-positive naive CD8 T cells. The TRB libraries of cDNA were built by UMI-labeled 5' RACE. TCRdb reworked the 5' RACE reads into one entry per CDR3 protein, no DNA. The data include about 8,400 distinct CDR3 sequences; the top ten clones carry roughly 2%. Study observations and caveats: In CXCR3-positive naive cells, the TRB CDR3s were more hydrophobic than in CXCR3-negative naive cells.

Turning to this clonotype: No antigen is known for it.

CD45RO-CCR7+CD27+CD95- characterized naive CD8+ T cells. This CDR3 has 14 residues. CDR1 ENHRY and CDR2 SYGVKD come from the germline V gene. The rearrangement joins TRBV10-3 to TRBJ2-3; TCRdb indicates TRBD2, and absent DNA this call remains unverified. The sequenced sample was naive CXCR3+ CD8+ T cells from blood. Documented subset: CD45RO-CCR7+CD27+CD95- naive CD8+ T cells expressing CXCR3 (TNR3+). This TCR was sampled from a human donor in good health. Some clones in this sample may be carry-over from other donors' samples. The CDR3 here is CAIRGTSGTDTQYF.